This T cell receptor (beta chain) originates from a study of blood T cell repertoires in COVID-19. About the research overall: Collection of acute and convalescent COVID-19 samples took place in the United States, Italy and Spain.

Per germline, CDR1 WNHNN and CDR2 SYGVQD (reference sequence). The CDR3 covers 13 residues. Trimming took off 6 bases at V and 3 bases at J, with 11 bases between the two ends. TCRdb's table, derived via immunoSEQ multiplex PCR, lists solely in-frame clones and lacks some. The sample has 100,000 to 120,000 clones, 70% to 90% seen once. The TCR comes from a middle-aged man with acute or convalescent COVID-19. The chain uses TRBV10-1 and TRBJ1-1, with D possibly being TRBD1 (6 bases). Sequencing was done on a sample of peripheral blood. CDR3 sequence (DNA): TGCGCCAGCAGCAGGACAGCATACACTGAAGCTTTCTTT. It translates to CASSRTAYTEAFF.